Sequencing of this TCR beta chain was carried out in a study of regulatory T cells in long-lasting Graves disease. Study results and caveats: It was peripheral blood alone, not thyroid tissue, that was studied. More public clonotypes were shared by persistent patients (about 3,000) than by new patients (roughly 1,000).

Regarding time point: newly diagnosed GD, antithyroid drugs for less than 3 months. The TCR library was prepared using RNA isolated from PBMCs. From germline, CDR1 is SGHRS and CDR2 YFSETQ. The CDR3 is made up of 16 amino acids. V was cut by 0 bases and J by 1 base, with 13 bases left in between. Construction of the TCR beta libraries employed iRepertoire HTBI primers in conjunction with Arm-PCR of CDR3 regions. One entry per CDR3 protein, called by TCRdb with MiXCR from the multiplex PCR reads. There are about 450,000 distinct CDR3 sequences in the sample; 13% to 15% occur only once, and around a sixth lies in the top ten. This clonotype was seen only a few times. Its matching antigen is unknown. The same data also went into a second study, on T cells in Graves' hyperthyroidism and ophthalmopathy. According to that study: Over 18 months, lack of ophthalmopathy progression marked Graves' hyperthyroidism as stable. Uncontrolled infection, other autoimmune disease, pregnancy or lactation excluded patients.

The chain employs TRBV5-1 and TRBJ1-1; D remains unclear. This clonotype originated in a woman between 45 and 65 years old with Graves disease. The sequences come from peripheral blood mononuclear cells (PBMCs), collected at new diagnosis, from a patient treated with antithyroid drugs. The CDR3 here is CASSLGTGDPNTEAFF. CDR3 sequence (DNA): TGCGCCAGCAGCTTGGGTACTGGGGATCCGAACACTGAAGCTTTCTTT.